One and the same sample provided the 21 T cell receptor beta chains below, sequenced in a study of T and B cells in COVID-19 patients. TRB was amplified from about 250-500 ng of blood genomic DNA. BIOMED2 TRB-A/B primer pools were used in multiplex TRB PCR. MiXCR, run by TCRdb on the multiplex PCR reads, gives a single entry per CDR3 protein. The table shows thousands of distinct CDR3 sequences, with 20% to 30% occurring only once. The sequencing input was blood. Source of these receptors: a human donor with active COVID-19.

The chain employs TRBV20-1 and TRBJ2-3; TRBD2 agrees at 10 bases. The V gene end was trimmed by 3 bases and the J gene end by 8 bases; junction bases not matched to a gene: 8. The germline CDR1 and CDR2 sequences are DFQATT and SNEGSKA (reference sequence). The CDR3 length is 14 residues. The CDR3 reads CSASSSGSIGTQYF. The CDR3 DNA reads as TGCAGTGCTAGTTCTAGCGGGAGTATTGGTACGCAGTATTTT.

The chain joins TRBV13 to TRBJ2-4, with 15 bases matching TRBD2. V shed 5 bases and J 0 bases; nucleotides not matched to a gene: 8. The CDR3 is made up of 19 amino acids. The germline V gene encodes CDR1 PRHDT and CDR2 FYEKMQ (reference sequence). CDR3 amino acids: CASSTSGTSGGLAKNIQYF. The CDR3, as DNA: TGTGCCAGCAGCACCTCCGGGACTAGCGGGGGGTTAGCCAAAAACATTCAGTACTTC.

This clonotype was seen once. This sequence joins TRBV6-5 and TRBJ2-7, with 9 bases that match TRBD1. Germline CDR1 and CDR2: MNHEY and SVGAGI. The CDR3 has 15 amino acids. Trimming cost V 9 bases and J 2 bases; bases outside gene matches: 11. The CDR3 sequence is CARSPGTGKPYEQYF. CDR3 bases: TGTGCCAGAAGCCCCGGGACAGGGAAACCCTACGAGCAGTACTTC.

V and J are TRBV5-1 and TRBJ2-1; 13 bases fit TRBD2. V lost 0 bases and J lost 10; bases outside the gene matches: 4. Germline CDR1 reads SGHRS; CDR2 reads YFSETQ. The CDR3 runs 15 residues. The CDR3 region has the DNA TGCGCCAGCAGCTTGGAACTAGCGGGGGGGCAGGAGCAGTTCTTC. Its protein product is CASSLELAGGQEQFF.

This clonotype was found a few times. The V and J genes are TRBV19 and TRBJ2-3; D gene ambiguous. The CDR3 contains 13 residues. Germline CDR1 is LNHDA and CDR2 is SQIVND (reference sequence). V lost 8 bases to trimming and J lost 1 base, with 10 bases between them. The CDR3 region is CASGVDGTDTQYF. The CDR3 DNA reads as TGTGCCAGTGGGGTTGATGGCACAGATACGCAGTATTTT.

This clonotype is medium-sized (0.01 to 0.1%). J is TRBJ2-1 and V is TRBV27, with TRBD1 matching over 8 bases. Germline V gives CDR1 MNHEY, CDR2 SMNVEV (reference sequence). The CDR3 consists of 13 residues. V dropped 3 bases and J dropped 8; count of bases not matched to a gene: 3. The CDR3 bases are TGTGCCAGCAGTTTGTACAGGGGGGATGAGCAGTTCTTC. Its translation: CASSLYRGDEQFF.

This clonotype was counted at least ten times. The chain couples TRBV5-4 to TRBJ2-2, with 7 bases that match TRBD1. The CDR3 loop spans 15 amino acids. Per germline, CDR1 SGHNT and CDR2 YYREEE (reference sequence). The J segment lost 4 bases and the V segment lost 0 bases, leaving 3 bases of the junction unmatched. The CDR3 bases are TGTGCCAGCAGCTTGGACAGGGGATTCACCGGGGAGCTGTTTTTT. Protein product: CASSLDRGFTGELFF.

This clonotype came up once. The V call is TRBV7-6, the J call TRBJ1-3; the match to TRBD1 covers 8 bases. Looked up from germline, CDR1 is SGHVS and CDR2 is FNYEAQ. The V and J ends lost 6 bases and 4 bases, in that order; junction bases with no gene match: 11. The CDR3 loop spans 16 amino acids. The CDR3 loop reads CASSHGQGAGGNTIYF. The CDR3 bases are TGTGCCAGCAGTCACGGGCAGGGGGCAGGAGGAAACACCATATATTTT.

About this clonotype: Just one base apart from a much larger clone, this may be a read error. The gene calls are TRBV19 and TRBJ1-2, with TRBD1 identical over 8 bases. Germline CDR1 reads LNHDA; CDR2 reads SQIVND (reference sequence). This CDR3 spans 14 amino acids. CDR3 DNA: TGTGTCAGTATGAAAGCCGGACAGGGCGACGGCTACACCTTC. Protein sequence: CVSMKAGQGDGYTF. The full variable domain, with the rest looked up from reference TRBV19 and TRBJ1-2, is DGGITQSPKYLFRKEGQNVTLSCEQNLNHDAMYWYRQDPGQGLRLIYYSQIVNDFQKGDIAEGYSVSREKKESFPLTVTSAQKNPTAFYLCVSMKAGQGDGYTFGSGTRLTVV.

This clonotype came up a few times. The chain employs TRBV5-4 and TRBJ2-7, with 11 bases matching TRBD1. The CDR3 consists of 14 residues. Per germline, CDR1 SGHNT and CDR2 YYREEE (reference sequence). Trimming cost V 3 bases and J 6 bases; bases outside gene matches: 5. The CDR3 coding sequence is TGTGCCAGCAGCTCCCGGACAGGGGGCCTCGAGCAGTACTTC. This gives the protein CASSSRTGGLEQYF.

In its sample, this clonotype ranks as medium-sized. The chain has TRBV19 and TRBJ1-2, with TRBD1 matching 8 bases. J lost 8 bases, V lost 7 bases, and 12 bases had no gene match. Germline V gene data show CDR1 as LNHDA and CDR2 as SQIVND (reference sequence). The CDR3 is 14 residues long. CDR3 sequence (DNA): TGTGCCAGTATGAAAGCCGGACAGGGCGACGGCTACACCTTC. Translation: CASMKAGQGDGYTF.

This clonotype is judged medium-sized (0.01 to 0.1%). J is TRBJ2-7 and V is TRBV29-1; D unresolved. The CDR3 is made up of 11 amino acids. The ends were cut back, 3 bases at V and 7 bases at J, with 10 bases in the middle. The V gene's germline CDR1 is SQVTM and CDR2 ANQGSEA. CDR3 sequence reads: CSVETGAEQYF. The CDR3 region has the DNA TGCAGCGTTGAGACCGGAGCAGAGCAGTACTTC.

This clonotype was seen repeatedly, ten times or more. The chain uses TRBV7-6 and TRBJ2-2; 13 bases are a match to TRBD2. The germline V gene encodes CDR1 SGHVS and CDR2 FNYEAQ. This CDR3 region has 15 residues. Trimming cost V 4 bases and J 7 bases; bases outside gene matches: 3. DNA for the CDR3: TGTGCCAGCAGCTCAGGACTAGCGGGGGACGGGGAGCTGTTTTTT. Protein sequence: CASSSGLAGDGELFF.

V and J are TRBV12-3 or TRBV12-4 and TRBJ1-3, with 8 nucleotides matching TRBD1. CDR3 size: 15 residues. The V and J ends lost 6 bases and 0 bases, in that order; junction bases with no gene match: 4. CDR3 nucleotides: TGTGCCAGCAGGGCCACAGGGGGCTCTGGAAACACCATATATTTT. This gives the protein CASRATGGSGNTIYF.

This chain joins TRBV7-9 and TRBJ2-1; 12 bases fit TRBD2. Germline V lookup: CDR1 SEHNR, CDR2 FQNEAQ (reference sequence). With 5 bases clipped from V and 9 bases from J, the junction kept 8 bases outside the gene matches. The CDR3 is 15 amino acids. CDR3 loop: CASSPWTSGNSEQFF. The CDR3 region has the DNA TGTGCCAGCAGCCCCTGGACTAGCGGGAACAGTGAGCAGTTCTTC.

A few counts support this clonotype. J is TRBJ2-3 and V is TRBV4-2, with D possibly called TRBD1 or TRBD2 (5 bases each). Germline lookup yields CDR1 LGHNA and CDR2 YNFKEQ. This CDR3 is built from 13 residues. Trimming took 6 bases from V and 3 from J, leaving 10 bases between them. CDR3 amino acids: CASRGTGTDTQYF. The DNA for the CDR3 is TGTGCCAGCAGGGGGACCGGGACAGATACGCAGTATTTT.

CDR3 bases: TGTGCCAGCAGCCTACGGGACAGGGGTTCACCCCTCCACTTT. It encodes CASSLRDRGSPLHF. The chain carries TRBV5-8 and TRBJ1-6; TRBD1 aligns across 10 bases. CDR1 and CDR2 from the germline V gene are SGHTS and YDEGEE. CDR3 length: 14 amino acids. V shed 4 bases and J 9 bases; nucleotides not matched to a gene: 4.

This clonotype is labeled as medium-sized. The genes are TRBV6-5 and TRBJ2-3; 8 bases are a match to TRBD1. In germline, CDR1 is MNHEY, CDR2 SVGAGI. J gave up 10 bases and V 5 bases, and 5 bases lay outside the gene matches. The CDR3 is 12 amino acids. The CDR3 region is CASSQGARAQYF. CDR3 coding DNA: TGTGCCAGCAGTCAGGGGGCGAGGGCGCAGTATTTT.

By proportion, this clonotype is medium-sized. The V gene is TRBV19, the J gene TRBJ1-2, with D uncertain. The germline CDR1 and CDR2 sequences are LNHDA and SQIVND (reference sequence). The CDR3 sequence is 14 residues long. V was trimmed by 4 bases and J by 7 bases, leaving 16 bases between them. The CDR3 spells CASSTRAARSGYTF. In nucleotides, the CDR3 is TGTGCCAGTAGTACCCGTGCGGCCAGGTCTGGCTACACCTTC.

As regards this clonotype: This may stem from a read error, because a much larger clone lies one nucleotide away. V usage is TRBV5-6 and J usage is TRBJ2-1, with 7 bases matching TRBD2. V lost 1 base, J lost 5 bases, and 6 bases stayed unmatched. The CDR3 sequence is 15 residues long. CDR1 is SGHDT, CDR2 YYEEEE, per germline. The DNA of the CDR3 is TGTGCCAGCAGCTTGTTGTCTAGCGGTGACAATGAGCAGTTCTTC. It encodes CASSLLSSGDNEQFF.

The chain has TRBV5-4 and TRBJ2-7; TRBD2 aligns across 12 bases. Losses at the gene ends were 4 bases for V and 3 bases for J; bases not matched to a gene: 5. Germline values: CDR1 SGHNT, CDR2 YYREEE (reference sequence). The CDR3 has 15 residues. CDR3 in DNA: TGTGCCAGCAGCCGGCTGACTAGCGGGAGCTACGAGCAGTACTTC. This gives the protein CASSRLTSGSYEQYF.